This T cell receptor beta chain was retrieved from a study of T cell responses to AZD1222 COVID-19 vaccine. Study-wide results and limits: White British donors predominated, females outnumbered males, and clonal diversity was possibly underestimated. Spike regions recognized by vaccine-associated CD4 TCRs spanned the protein, led by 160-218 and 743-854.

Regarding this clone: Its specificity is unknown.

CDR3 size: 12 residues. V was trimmed by 7 bases and J by 7 bases, leaving 11 bases between them. CDR1 and CDR2 from the germline V gene are SGHAT and FQNNGV. Measured with immunoSEQ multiplex PCR; TCRdb has only the in-frame clones, and not every one. This table holds under 200,000 clones, roughly 94% found once. The receptor was derived from an adult in good health. The chain combines TRBV11-2 with TRBJ2-1, with a weak D call TRBD2 (6 bases). Sequenced material: peripheral blood, taken on day 0 of MenACWY control vaccination. CDR3 region: CASTPSGNEQFF. As DNA, the CDR3 is TGTGCCAGCACCCCAAGCGGGAATGAGCAGTTCTTC.